This entry lists 6 T cell receptor beta chains sequenced from one sample in a study of shared clonotypes between healthy human individuals. Naivety among CD8 cells was defined by CD45RO negativity and positive CCR7 selection, thereby excluding terminally differentiated effector memory CD45RA+ cells. Produced via immunoSEQ multiplex PCR; TCRdb's table is partial and in-frame only. The table lists under 1 million clones, approximately 92% of them singletons. Specimen: naive CD8+ T cells sorted from blood. The receptor source for this set is a young man in good health.

The rearrangement uses TRBV28 and TRBJ2-7; D possibly uses TRBD1 or TRBD2 (7 bases each). The V gene lost 2 bases and the J gene lost 4 bases, with 15 bases spanning the gap. The CDR3 loop spans 15 amino acids. Germline CDR1 is MDHEN and CDR2 is SYDVKM. DNA for the CDR3: TGTGCCAGCAGTTTAGGGACAGCGGGGTTTTACGAGCAGTACTTC. Translation: CASSLGTAGFYEQYF.

This chain connects TRBV29-1 to TRBJ1-1, with D unclear. Trimming removed 2 bases from V and 2 bases from J, with 3 bases in between. This CDR3 has 11 residues. Per germline, CDR1 SQVTM and CDR2 ANQGSEA. CDR3 bases: TGCAGCGTTGAATACAACACTGAAGCTTTCTTT. Translation gives CSVEYNTEAFF.

The chain employs TRBV9 and TRBJ2-1; the match to TRBD1 covers 8 bases. The germline V gene encodes CDR1 SGDLS and CDR2 YYNGEE. The CDR3 runs 15 residues. V trimming: 0 bases; J trimming: 6 bases; junction bases outside the gene matches: 5. The CDR3 DNA reads TGTGCCAGCAGCGTAGAGACAGGGGAACGCAATGAGCAGTTCTTC. Amino acids: CASSVETGERNEQFF.

The sample holds one count of this clone. The V gene is TRBV29-1, the J gene TRBJ2-1, with unresolved D. CDR1 is SQVTM, CDR2 ANQGSEA, per germline. V was cut by 3 bases and J by 8 bases, with 11 bases left in between. This CDR3 has 12 residues. CDR3 DNA: TGCAGCGTTGATCTATGGAACCATGAGCAGTTCTTC. This sequence encodes CSVDLWNHEQFF.

This chain uses TRBV30 with TRBJ1-2; D remains unclear. The length of the CDR3 is 12 residues. V lost 3 bases, J lost 4 bases, and 9 bases lay in between. Germline CDR1 GTSNPN, CDR2 SVGIG (reference sequence). The CDR3 sequence is CAWRKGLYGYTF. The CDR3 DNA is TGTGCCTGGAGGAAAGGGCTCTATGGCTACACCTTC.

J is TRBJ2-7 and V is TRBV28, with D uncertain. This CDR3 is built from 15 residues. Trimming took 3 bases from V and 2 from J, leaving 14 bases between them. The V gene's germline CDR1 is MDHEN and CDR2 SYDVKM. The CDR3 region has the DNA TGTGCCAGCAGTTTGCCACCCCAGGACGCCTACGAGCAGTACTTC. It yields the protein CASSLPPQDAYEQYF.